The 23 T cell receptor beta chains reported below all come from one sample, sequenced in a study of T cells in localized non-small cell lung cancer. Method: immunoSEQ multiplex PCR; TCRdb's copy keeps in-frame clones and lacks some. The profile covers about 18,000 clones, with over 80% appearing a single time and 25% taken by the ten largest. The specimen was peripheral blood, collected before any cancer treatment. The receptors here all came from a female donor at least 60 years old with stage I lung adenocarcinoma.

This rearrangement joins TRBV6-5 to TRBJ1-3, with D unclear. The CDR3 runs to 14 residues. The V and J ends lost 6 bases and 2 bases respectively, with 11 bases between them. Germline V gene data show CDR1 as MNHEY and CDR2 as SVGAGI. In nucleotides, the CDR3 is TGTGCCAGCAGCCGCCTCCAGGCTGGAAACACCATATATTTT. The encoded protein is CASSRLQAGNTIYF.

This rearrangement joins TRBV5-1 to TRBJ2-3; the match to TRBD2 covers 14 bases. In germline, CDR1 is SGHRS, CDR2 YFSETQ. This CDR3 has 16 amino acids. V shed 4 bases, J shed 10 bases, and the junction held 11 bases outside the gene matches. CDR3 loop: CASSQTTSGGAHAQYF. CDR3 nucleotide sequence: TGCGCCAGCAGCCAGACGACTAGCGGGGGGGCCCACGCGCAGTATTTT.

This chain uses TRBV6-6 with TRBJ1-5; 9 nucleotides match TRBD1. After removal of 5 bases from V and 2 bases from J, the junction contained 7 bases not matched to a gene. Germline V gene sequence: CDR1 MNHNY, CDR2 SVGAGI (reference sequence). The CDR3 has 16 residues. The CDR3, as DNA: TGTGCCAGCAGTGGAACAGGGGGCGCCGGCAATCAGCCCCAGCATTTT. Translation gives CASSGTGGAGNQPQHF.

This clone was seen just once. The V call is TRBV11-2, the J call TRBJ2-1; 9 positions match TRBD2. The CDR3 has 15 amino acids. With 4 bases clipped from V and 2 bases from J, the junction kept 3 bases outside the gene matches. Germline V lookup: CDR1 SGHAT, CDR2 FQNNGV. CDR3 in DNA: TGTGCCAGCAGCTCTACTAGCGGGCCCTACAATGAGCAGTTCTTC. Translating it yields CASSSTSGPYNEQFF.

There are a few counts of this clone. The chain recombines TRBV2 with TRBJ2-4; 10 bases align to TRBD2. J lost 0 bases, V lost 11 bases, and 7 bases had no gene match. Germline-derived CDR1 and CDR2 are SNHLY and FYNNEI. This CDR3 contains 15 residues. CDR3 sequence: CASKAGGGAKNIQYF. The CDR3 DNA is TGTGCCTCCAAAGCGGGGGGGGGAGCCAAAAACATTCAGTACTTC. Together with reference TRBV2 and TRBJ2-4, the CDR3 gives the full variable domain: EPEVTQTPSHQVTQMGQEVILRCVPISNHLYFYWYRQILGQKVEFLVSFYNNEISEKSEIFDDQFSVERPDGSNFTLKIRSTKLEDSAMYFCASKAGGGAKNIQYFGAGTRLSVL.

This clone was seen only a few times. The rearrangement uses TRBV2 and TRBJ1-5; D is unresolved. This CDR3 comprises 14 residues. CDR1 and CDR2 from the germline V gene are SNHLY and FYNNEI. Trimming pared 4 bases from V and 3 bases from J, leaving 10 bases between. CDR3 residues: CASSAAGVNQPQHF. The CDR3 nucleotides are TGTGCCAGCAGTGCGGCAGGAGTCAATCAGCCCCAGCATTTT.

The CDR3 DNA sequence: TGTGCCAGCAGCTTGGCCGCGGGGGGTAGACACAATGAGCAGTTCTTC. Its protein product is CASSLAAGGRHNEQFF. The rearrangement links TRBV5-4 to TRBJ2-1; 8 positions match TRBD2. CDR3 length: 16 amino acids. Per the germline V gene, CDR1 is SGHNT and CDR2 is YYREEE (reference sequence). Trimming at V came to 0 bases and at J to 5 bases, leaving 7 bases not matched to a gene. Complete variable domain (other parts from reference TRBV5-4 and TRBJ2-1): ETGVTQSPTHLIKTRGQQVTLRCSSQSGHNTVSWYQQALGQGPQFIFQYYREEENGRGNFPPRFSGLQFPNYSSELNVNALELDDSALYLCASSLAAGGRHNEQFFGPGTRLTVL.

The chain has TRBV5-1 and TRBJ2-7; the D is unclear. The CDR3 has 12 amino acids. Germline lookup yields CDR1 SGHRS and CDR2 YFSETQ. Trimming cost V 0 bases and J 2 bases, with 3 bases left between them. The CDR3 nucleotides are TGCGCCAGCAGCTTGGGGACCTACGAGCAGTACTTC. Amino acids: CASSLGTYEQYF. Looking up the rest from reference TRBV5-1 and TRBJ2-7 gives the full variable domain: KAGVTQTPRYLIKTRGQQVTLSCSPISGHRSVSWYQQTPGQGLQFLFEYFSETQRNKGNFPGRFSGRQFSNSRSEMNVSTLELGDSALYLCASSLGTYEQYFGPGTRLTVT.

V is TRBV7-9 and J is TRBJ2-1, with a weak D call TRBD2 (5 bases). The CDR3 extends over 16 amino acids. V lost 1 base, J lost 7 bases, and 17 bases lay in between. Germline-derived CDR1 and CDR2 are SEHNR and FQNEAQ (reference sequence). For the CDR3, the DNA is TGTGCCAGCAGCTTAGGCGGACTGACCGGGTGGAATGAGCAGTTCTTC. The encoded protein is CASSLGGLTGWNEQFF.

DNA of the CDR3: TGTGCCAGCAGCCCCGCCCCTAGCGGGGGGGCCGCGGAGACCCAGTACTTC. Amino acids: CASSPAPSGGAAETQYF. This chain connects TRBV5-4 to TRBJ2-5; 12 bases are a match to TRBD2. Germline CDR1 and CDR2: SGHNT and YYREEE (reference sequence). The trim removed 4 bases at V and 5 bases at J, leaving 12 bases unmatched. CDR3 length: 17 residues.

The rearrangement links TRBV2 to TRBJ1-5, with TRBD1 as a possible D gene (5 bases). Trimming took off 5 bases at V and 6 bases at J, with 14 bases between the two ends. Germline values: CDR1 SNHLY, CDR2 FYNNEI. CDR3 length: 14 amino acids. The CDR3 spells CASSLAGNGQPQHF. In DNA, the CDR3 is TGTGCCAGCAGTCTCGCAGGGAACGGTCAGCCCCAGCATTTT. Combining the CDR3 with reference TRBV2 and TRBJ1-5 gives the whole variable domain EPEVTQTPSHQVTQMGQEVILRCVPISNHLYFYWYRQILGQKVEFLVSFYNNEISEKSEIFDDQFSVERPDGSNFTLKIRSTKLEDSAMYFCASSLAGNGQPQHFGDGTRLSIL.

This chain connects TRBV6-1 to TRBJ2-7; D remains ambiguous. V was shortened by 6 bases and J by 3 bases, with 6 bases between the two germline ends. Germline CDR1 and CDR2: MNHNS and SASEGT. The CDR3 is 11 residues long. The CDR3, as DNA: TGTGCCAGCAGGACCTTCTACGAGCAGTACTTC. Its translation is CASRTFYEQYF.

The V gene is TRBV6-1, the J gene TRBJ1-2; 7 bases align to TRBD1. The V gene's germline CDR1 is MNHNS and CDR2 SASEGT. J gave up 8 bases and V 5 bases, and 14 bases lay outside the gene matches. This CDR3 is built from 15 residues. The CDR3 DNA sequence: TGTGCCAGCAGTCCTCCTCCAGGGACAGAAAGAGGCTACACCTTC. It encodes CASSPPPGTERGYTF.

V gene TRBV6-5 combines with J gene TRBJ2-1; 8 bases map to TRBD2. Germline V gene data show CDR1 as MNHEY and CDR2 as SVGAGI. The length of the CDR3 is 16 residues. Losses at the gene ends were 0 bases for V and 7 bases for J; bases not matched to a gene: 8. The CDR3 DNA reads TGTGCCAGCAGTTACTCGATGGTAGCGGGGTTAAATGAGCAGTTCTTC. It translates to CASSYSMVAGLNEQFF.

The chain uses TRBV6-5 and TRBJ1-2, with D uncertain. The V end lost 4 bases, the J end lost 8 bases, and 14 bases lay between the germline ends. In germline, CDR1 is MNHEY, CDR2 SVGAGI. This CDR3 contains 13 residues. The CDR3 region has the DNA TGTGCCAGCAGTTCTTTACCGGCCAACGGCTACACCTTC. It yields the protein CASSSLPANGYTF.

This chain uses TRBV5-4 with TRBJ2-1; D possibly uses TRBD1 or TRBD2 (5 bases each). Germline CDR1 and CDR2: SGHNT and YYREEE (reference sequence). V lost 2 bases and J lost 9, with 15 bases in between. This CDR3 comprises 14 residues. The CDR3 coding sequence is TGTGCCAGCAGCTTCCCCGGGGACCGCCGTGAGCAGTTCTTC. Translated: CASSFPGDRREQFF.

The chain carries TRBV7-9 and TRBJ1-1, with D unresolved. This CDR3 contains 12 residues. Germline assignment: CDR1 SEHNR and CDR2 FQNEAQ (reference sequence). Trimming cost V 8 bases and J 4 bases, with 11 bases left between them. The CDR3 protein is CASGGPATEAFF. CDR3 bases: TGTGCCAGCGGCGGTCCGGCCACTGAAGCTTTCTTT.

This clone was recorded only once. V and J are TRBV19 and TRBJ1-2; 7 bases are a match to TRBD1. The CDR3 spans 11 residues. CDR1 and CDR2 from the germline V gene are LNHDA and SQIVND (reference sequence). Losses at the gene ends were 9 bases for V and 4 bases for J; bases not matched to a gene: 2. CDR3 amino acids: CASGDSYGYTF. The CDR3 DNA sequence: TGTGCCAGCGGGGACAGCTATGGCTACACCTTC.

The V gene is TRBV5-1, the J gene TRBJ2-7; D not certain. V was shortened by 1 base and J by 0 bases, with 8 bases between the two germline ends. Germline CDR1 reads SGHRS; CDR2 reads YFSETQ. This CDR3 comprises 14 residues. CDR3 sequence (DNA): TGCGCCAGCAGCTTGACAGTGAACTCCTACGAGCAGTACTTC. This encodes CASSLTVNSYEQYF.

This rearrangement joins TRBV5-1 to TRBJ2-1; D is unresolved. The germline gives CDR1 SGHRS, CDR2 YFSETQ. The CDR3 sequence is 16 residues long. Trimming removed 1 base from V and 8 bases from J, with 19 bases in between. CDR3: CASSLRGDGRTDEQFF. CDR3 DNA: TGCGCCAGCAGCTTGAGAGGCGACGGGCGCACGGATGAGCAGTTCTTC.

The sample holds a few counts of this clone. This chain links TRBV6-1 with TRBJ1-1, with 9 bases lining up with TRBD1. Germline CDR1 and CDR2: MNHNS and SASEGT. The CDR3 runs to 14 residues. After removal of 1 base from V and 5 bases from J, the junction contained 2 bases not matched to a gene. CDR3 region: CASSEGTGVTEAFF. For the CDR3, the DNA is TGTGCCAGCAGTGAAGGGACAGGGGTGACTGAAGCTTTCTTT.

The V gene is TRBV28, the J gene TRBJ1-5, with a possible D match to TRBD1 (5 bases). V lost 6 bases, J lost 1 base, and 16 bases lay in between. Germline lookup yields CDR1 MDHEN and CDR2 SYDVKM. The CDR3 sequence is 16 residues long. CDR3 in amino acids: CASSLVRDLSNQPQHF. CDR3 DNA: TGTGCCAGCAGCCTAGTCAGGGACCTCAGCAATCAGCCCCAGCATTTT.

This chain links TRBV6-1 with TRBJ1-3; the D gene is possibly TRBD1 (6 bases). The CDR3 spans 13 residues. V was clipped by 7 bases and J by 3 bases, with 10 bases between them. Germline-derived CDR1 and CDR2 are MNHNS and SASEGT. DNA of the CDR3: TGTGCCAGCAATCAGGGGAATGGAAACACCATATATTTT. This sequence encodes CASNQGNGNTIYF.